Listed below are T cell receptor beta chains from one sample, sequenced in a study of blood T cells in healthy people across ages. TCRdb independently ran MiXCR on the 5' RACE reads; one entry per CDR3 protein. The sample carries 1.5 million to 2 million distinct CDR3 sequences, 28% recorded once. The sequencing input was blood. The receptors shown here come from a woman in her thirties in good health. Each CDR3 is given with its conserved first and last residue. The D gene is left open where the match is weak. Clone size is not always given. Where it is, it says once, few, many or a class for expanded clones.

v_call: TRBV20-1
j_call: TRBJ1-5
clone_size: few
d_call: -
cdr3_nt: TGCAGTGCTAGACGGACAGCTAATCAGCCCCAGCATTTT
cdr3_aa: CSARRTANQPQHF

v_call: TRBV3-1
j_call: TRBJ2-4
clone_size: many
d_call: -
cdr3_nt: TGTGCCAGCAGCCACCCCCCCGCCCTAGGAGGAAACATTCAGTACTTC
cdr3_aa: CASSHPPALGGNIQYF

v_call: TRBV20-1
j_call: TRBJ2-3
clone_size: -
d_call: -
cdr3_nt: TGCAGTGCTATCCTTGGCGGGAAGTACTCTAGCACAGATACGCAGTATTTT
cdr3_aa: CSAILGGKYSSTDTQYF

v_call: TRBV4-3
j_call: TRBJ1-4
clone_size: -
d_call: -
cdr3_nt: TGCGCCAGCAGCCAAGAAGGCCTTGGAGGAAAACTGTTTTTT
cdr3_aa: CASSQEGLGGKLFF

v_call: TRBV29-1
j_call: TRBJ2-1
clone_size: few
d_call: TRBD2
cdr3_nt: TGCAGCGTTGACCACGGGACTAGTTGCAATGAGCAGTTCTTC
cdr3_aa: CSVDHGTSCNEQFF

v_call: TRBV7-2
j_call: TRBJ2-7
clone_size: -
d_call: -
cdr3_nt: TGTGCCAGCAGCCCATCCTATAGGGACTCCTACGAGCAGTACTTC
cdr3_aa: CASSPSYRDSYEQYF

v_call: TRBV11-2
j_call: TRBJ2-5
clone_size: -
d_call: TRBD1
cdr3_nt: TGTGCCAGCAGCGTACCCGGGACAGGGCGGCAAGAGACCCAGTACTTC
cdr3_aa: CASSVPGTGRQETQYF

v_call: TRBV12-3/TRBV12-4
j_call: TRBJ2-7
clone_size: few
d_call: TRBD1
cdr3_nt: TGTGCCAGCCGGAACGACAGGGCGGGCGAGCAGTACTTC
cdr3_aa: CASRNDRAGEQYF

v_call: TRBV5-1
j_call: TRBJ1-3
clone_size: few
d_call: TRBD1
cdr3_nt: TGCGCCAGCAGCTTGCCTGGGACAGGGCCAGGAAACACCATATATTTT
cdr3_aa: CASSLPGTGPGNTIYF

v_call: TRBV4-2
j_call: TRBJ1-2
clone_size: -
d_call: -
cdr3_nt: TGTGCCAGCAGCCAAGAGCCCGCGGGAGGCTATGGCTACACCTTC
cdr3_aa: CASSQEPAGGYGYTF

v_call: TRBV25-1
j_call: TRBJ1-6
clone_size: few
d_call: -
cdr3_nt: TGTGCCAGCAGTTCCACGCCCGGGGCCGTCTCCTATAATTCACCCCTCCACTTT
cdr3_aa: CASSSTPGAVSYNSPLHF

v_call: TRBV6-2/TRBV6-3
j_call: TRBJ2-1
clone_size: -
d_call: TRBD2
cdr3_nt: TGTGCCAGCAGGACACTAGCGAATGAGCAGTTCTTC
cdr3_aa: CASRTLANEQFF

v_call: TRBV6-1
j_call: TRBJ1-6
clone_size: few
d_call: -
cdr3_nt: TGTGCCAGCCTCGGCGGGGGCACTGCCTCCTATAATTCACCCCTCCACTTT
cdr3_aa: CASLGGGTASYNSPLHF

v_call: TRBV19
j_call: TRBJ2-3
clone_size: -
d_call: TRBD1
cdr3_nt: TGTGCCAGTCGAGACCGGGACAGCGGCACAGATACGCAGTATTTT
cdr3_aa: CASRDRDSGTDTQYF

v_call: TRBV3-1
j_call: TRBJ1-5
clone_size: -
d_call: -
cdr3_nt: TGTGCCAACAGCCTCGGACTCACTAATCAGCCCCAGCATTTT
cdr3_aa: CANSLGLTNQPQHF

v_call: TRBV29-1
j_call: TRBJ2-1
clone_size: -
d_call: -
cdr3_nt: TGCAGCGTTGAGAGGGGGGGGGAGTACAATGAGCAGTTCTTC
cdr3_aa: CSVERGGEYNEQFF

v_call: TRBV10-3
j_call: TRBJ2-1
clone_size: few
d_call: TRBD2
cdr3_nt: TGTGCCATCAGCCAACTCGGCGGGAGGGATGAGCAGTTCTTC
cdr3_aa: CAISQLGGRDEQFF

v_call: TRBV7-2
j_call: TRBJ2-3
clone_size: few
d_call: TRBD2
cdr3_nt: TGTGCCCGCAGCTTAGTTGGCGGGGGAGGCGCAGATACGCAGTATTTT
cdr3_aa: CARSLVGGGGADTQYF

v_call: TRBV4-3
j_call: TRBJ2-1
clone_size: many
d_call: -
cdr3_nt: TGCGCCAGCATCCAAACGGGGGACTCCTCCTACAATGAGCAGTTCTTC
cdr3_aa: CASIQTGDSSYNEQFF

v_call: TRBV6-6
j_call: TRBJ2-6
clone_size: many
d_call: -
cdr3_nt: TGTGCCAGCACAATACCTTACTCTGGGGCCAACGTCCTGACTTTC
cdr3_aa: CASTIPYSGANVLTF

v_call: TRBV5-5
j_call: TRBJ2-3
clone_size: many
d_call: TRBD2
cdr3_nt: TGTGCCAGCAGCCCCTGGGGGCTAGCGGGGGAGCTAGATACGCAGTATTTT
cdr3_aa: CASSPWGLAGELDTQYF

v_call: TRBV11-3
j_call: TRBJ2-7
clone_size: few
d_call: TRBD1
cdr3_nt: TGTGCCAGCAGTTACGGACAGGGGAGGTCCCTCTACGAGCAGTACTTC
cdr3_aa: CASSYGQGRSLYEQYF